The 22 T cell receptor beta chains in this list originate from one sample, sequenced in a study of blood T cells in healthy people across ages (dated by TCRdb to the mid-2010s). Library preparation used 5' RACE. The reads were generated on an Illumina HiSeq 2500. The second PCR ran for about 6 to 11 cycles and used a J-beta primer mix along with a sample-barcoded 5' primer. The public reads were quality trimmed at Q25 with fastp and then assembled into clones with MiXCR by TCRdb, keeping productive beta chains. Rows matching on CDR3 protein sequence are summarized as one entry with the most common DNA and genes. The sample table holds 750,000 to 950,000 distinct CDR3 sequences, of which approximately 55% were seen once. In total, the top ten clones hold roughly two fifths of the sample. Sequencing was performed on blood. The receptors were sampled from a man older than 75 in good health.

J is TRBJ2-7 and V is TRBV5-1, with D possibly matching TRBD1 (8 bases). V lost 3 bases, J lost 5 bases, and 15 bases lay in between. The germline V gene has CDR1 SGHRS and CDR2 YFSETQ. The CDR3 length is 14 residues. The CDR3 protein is CASSSTGGAHEQYF. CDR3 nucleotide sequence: TGCGCCAGCAGCTCAACAGGGGGGGCCCACGAGCAGTACTTC. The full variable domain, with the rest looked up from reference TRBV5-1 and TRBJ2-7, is KAGVTQTPRYLIKTRGQQVTLSCSPISGHRSVSWYQQTPGQGLQFLFEYFSETQRNKGNFPGRFSGRQFSNSRSEMNVSTLELGDSALYLCASSSTGGAHEQYFGPGTRLTVT.

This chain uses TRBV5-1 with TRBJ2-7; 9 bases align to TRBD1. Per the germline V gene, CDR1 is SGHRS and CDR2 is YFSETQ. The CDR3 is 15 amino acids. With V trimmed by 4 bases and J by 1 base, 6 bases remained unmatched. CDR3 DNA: TGCGCCAGCAGCCGGTCGGGACAGGGTTCCTACGAGCAGTACTTC. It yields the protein CASSRSGQGSYEQYF.

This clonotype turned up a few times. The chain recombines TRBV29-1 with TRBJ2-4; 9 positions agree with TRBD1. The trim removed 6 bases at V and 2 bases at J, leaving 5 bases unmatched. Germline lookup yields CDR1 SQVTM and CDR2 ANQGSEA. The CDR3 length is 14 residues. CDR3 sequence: CSVADRGTKNIQYF. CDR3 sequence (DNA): TGCAGCGTGGCTGACAGGGGGACCAAAAACATTCAGTACTTC.

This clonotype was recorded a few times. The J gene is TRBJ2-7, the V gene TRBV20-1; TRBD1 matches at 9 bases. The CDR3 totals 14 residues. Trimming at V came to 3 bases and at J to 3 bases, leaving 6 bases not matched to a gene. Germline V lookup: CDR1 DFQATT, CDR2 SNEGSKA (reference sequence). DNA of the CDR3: TGCAGTGCTAGGTCCCCGGACAGGGGCTACGAGCAGTACTTC. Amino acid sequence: CSARSPDRGYEQYF.

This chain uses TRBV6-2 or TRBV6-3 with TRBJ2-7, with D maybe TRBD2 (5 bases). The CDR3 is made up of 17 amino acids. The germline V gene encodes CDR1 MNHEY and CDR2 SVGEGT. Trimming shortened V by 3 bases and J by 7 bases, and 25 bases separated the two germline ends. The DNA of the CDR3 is TGTGCCAGCAGTTATCGATTCGGGAACGACCGAAGCGATGAGCAGTACTTC. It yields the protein CASSYRFGNDRSDEQYF.

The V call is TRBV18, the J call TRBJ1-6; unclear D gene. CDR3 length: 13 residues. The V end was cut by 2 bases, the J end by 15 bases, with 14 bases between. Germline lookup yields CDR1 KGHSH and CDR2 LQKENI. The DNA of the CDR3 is TGTGCCAGCTCACCAGGTCGGTCGGCGGACCTCCACTTT. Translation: CASSPGRSADLHF.

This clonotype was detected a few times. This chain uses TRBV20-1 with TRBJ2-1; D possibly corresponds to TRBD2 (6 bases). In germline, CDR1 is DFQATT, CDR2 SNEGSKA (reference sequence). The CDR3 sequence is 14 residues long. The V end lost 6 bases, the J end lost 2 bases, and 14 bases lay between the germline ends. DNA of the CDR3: TGCAGTGCCTTGGAGGCGGGAACCTACAATGAGCAGTTCTTC. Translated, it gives CSALEAGTYNEQFF.

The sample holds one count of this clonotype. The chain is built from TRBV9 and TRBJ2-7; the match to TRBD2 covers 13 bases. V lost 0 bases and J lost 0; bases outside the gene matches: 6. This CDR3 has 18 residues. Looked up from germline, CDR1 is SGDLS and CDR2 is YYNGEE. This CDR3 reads CASSVVLAGGTDSYEQYF. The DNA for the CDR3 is TGTGCCAGCAGCGTAGTACTAGCGGGAGGGACCGACTCCTACGAGCAGTACTTC.

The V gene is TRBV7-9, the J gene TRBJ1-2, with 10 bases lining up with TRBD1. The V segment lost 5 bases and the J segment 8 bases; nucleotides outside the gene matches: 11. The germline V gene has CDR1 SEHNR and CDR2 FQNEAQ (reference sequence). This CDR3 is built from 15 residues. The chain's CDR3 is CASSMERQGAQGYTF. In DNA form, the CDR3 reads TGTGCCAGCAGCATGGAAAGACAGGGGGCGCAGGGCTACACCTTC.

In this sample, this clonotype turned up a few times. Here the CDR3 DNA reads TGTGCCAGCAGTTCCCCCCCATGGCGGGAGGGTAGGTATGAGCAGTTCTTC. This sequence encodes CASSSPPWREGRYEQFF. The rearrangement joins TRBV12-3 or TRBV12-4 to TRBJ2-1; 9 bases map to TRBD2. The CDR3 has 17 amino acids. V shed 4 bases, J shed 8 bases, and the junction held 15 bases outside the gene matches.

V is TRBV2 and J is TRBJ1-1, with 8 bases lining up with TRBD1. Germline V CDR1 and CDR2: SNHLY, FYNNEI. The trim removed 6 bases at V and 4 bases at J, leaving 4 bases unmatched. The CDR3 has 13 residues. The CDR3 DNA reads TGTGCCAGCAGGTATACAGGGGGCACTGAAGCTTTCTTT. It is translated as CASRYTGGTEAFF.

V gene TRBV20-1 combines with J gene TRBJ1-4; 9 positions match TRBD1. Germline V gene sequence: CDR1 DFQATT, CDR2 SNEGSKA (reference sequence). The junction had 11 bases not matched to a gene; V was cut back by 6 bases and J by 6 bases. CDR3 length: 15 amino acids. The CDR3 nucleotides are TGCAGTGCGCCTCAACAGGGGGCACTAGATGAAAAACTGTTTTTT. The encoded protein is CSAPQQGALDEKLFF.

CDR3 sequence: CASSLLGLATNTGELFF. Written as DNA, the CDR3 is TGTGCCAGCAGTTTATTAGGACTAGCAACAAACACCGGGGAGCTGTTTTTT. V usage is TRBV27 and J usage is TRBJ2-2; TRBD2 agrees at 8 bases. Trimming cost V 1 base and J 2 bases; bases outside gene matches: 6. This CDR3 comprises 17 residues. Germline loops: CDR1 MNHEY, CDR2 SMNVEV (reference sequence).

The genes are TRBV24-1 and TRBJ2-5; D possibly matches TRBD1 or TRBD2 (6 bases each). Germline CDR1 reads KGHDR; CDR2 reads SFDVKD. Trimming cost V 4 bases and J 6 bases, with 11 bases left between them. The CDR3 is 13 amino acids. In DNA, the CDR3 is TGTGCCACCAGTGAGGGGGGCGGCAAGACCCAGTACTTC. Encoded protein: CATSEGGGKTQYF.

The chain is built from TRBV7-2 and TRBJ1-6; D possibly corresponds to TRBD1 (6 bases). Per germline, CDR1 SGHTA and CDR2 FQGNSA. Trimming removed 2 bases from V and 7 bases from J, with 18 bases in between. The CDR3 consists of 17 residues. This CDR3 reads CASSLRAGELKNSPLHF. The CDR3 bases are TGTGCCAGCAGCTTAAGGGCAGGGGAATTAAAGAATTCACCCCTCCACTTT. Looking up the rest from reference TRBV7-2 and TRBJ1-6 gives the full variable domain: GAGVSQSPSNKVTEKGKDVELRCDPISGHTALYWYRQSLGQGLEFLIYFQGNSAPDKSGLPSDRFSAERTGGSVSTLTIQRTQQEDSAVYLCASSLRAGELKNSPLHFGNGTRLTVT.

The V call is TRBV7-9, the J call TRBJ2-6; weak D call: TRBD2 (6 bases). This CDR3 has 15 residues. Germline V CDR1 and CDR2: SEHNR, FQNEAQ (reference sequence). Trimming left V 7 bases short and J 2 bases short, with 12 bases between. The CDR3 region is CASTLWGAGANVLTF. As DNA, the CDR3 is TGTGCCAGCACCCTCTGGGGGGCTGGGGCCAACGTCCTGACTTTC.

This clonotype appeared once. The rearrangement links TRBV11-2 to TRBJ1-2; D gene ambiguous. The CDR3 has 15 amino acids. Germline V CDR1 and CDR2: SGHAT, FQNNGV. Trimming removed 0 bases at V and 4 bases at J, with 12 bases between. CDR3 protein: CASSLDRGKSYGYTF. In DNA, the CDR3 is TGTGCCAGCAGCTTAGATCGCGGGAAGTCCTATGGCTACACCTTC.

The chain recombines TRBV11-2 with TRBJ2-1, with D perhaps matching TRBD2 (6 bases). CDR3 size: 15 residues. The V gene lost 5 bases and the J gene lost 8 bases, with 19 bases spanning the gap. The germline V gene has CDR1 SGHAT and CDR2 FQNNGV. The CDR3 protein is CASSPAGGFGHEQFF. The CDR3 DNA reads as TGTGCCAGCAGCCCCGCCGGAGGGTTCGGGCATGAGCAGTTCTTC.

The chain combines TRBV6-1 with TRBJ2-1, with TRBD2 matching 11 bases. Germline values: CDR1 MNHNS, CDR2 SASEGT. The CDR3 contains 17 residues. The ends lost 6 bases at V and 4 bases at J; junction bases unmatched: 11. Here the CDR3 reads CASRPTRLAGQYNEQFF. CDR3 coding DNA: TGTGCCAGCAGACCGACCCGACTAGCGGGGCAGTACAATGAGCAGTTCTTC.

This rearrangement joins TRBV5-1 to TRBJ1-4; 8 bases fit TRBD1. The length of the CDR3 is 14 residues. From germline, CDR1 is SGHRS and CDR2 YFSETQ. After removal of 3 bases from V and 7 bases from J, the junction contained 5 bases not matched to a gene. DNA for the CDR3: TGCGCCAGCAGCTCGACAGGGGTAACTGAAAAACTGTTTTTT. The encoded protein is CASSSTGVTEKLFF.

Here the CDR3 reads CSARGGTGGDSPLHF. The CDR3, as DNA: TGCAGTGCTAGAGGTGGGACAGGGGGTGATTCACCCCTCCACTTT. The gene calls are TRBV20-1 and TRBJ1-6; TRBD1 matches 11 bases. The CDR3 extends over 15 amino acids. Germline V CDR1 and CDR2: DFQATT, SNEGSKA (reference sequence). Unmatched junction bases numbered 4, after V lost 1 base and J lost 8 bases.

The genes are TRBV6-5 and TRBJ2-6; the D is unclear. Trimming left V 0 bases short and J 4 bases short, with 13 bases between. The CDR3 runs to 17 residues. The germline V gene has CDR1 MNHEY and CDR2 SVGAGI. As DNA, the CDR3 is TGTGCCAGCAGTTACTCGGGCTCCGCAGCCGGGGCCAACGTCCTGACTTTC. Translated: CASSYSGSAAGANVLTF.